This entry is about one T cell receptor (beta chain). Profiled with immunoSEQ multiplex PCR; TCRdb holds only in-frame clones, not every one. The sample yields about 150,000 clones, about three quarters seen once. The CDR3 is made up of 16 amino acids. This sample is part of a study of cytotoxic CD8 clonotypes in ibrutinib-treated CLL. Turning to the study itself: The sample average was about 260,000 productive templates and 85,000 to 95,000 productive rearrangements.

The chain combines TRBV21-1 with TRBJ1-6. TRBV21-1 is listed as a pseudogene. This specimen was PBMCs, taken after 24 months of ibrutinib treatment. This TCR was sampled from a human donor with chronic lymphocytic leukemia. In DNA, the CDR3 is TGTGCCAGCAGTTGGGTCACGGCACCCATCGGTTCACCCCTCCACTTT. Translated: CASSWVTAPIGSPLHF.